This T cell receptor beta chain was identified during a study of blood T cell repertoires in COVID-19. Study-wide background: Sites across the United States, Italy and Spain contributed samples from acute and convalescent COVID-19. PBMCs, B-cell-depleted T cells, or T cells provided the cDNA or gDNA that made up the material.

Per the authors' pipeline: Amplification with reference gene primers provided the estimates of nucleated cell counts. Profiled with immunoSEQ multiplex PCR; TCRdb holds only in-frame clones, not every one. That table is the source of V, J and clone size, and D and trimming were worked out from the DNA. The table includes 250,000 to 300,000 clones, roughly 89% detected once. V was cut by 10 bases and J by 8 bases, with 15 bases left in between. The CDR3 totals 13 residues. This receptor was taken from a woman aged 40 to 49 who had recovered from COVID-19. The J gene is TRBJ1-6, the V gene TRBV12-3 or TRBV12-4, with D maybe TRBD1 (5 bases). The sequenced material came from peripheral blood. The CDR3 DNA follows: TGTGCCACTCGTGGGGGGACGCATTCACCCCTCCACTTT. Residues: CATRGGTHSPLHF.